What follows are 31 T cell receptor beta chains derived from one specimen sequenced in a study of T cells in Graves' hyperthyroidism and ophthalmopathy. RNA transcripts served as the template for amplifying TCR beta CDR3 regions. TCR CDR3 regions were first amplified by RT-PCR with HTBI primers. A single record per CDR3 protein comes from TCRdb applying MiXCR to the multiplex PCR reads. The sample has about 570,000 distinct CDR3 sequences, about 43% seen once. The sequencing sample was made of peripheral blood or thyroid tissue (not recorded which). These receptors came from an adult woman with Graves' disease, either hyperthyroidism or ophthalmopathy (not recorded which).

This clonotype was counted at least ten times. The chain has TRBV11-2 and TRBJ2-7, with D possibly called TRBD1 or TRBD2 (6 bases each). Germline V gene sequence: CDR1 SGHAT, CDR2 FQNNGV. The CDR3 spans 16 residues. Deletions cut 4 bases from V and 2 bases from J, with 18 bases between. The DNA of the CDR3 is TGTGCCAGCAGCTGGGCCGTTGGGGGGCTCGCCTACGAGCAGTACTTC. It codes for CASSWAVGGLAYEQYF.

This chain links TRBV9 with TRBJ2-7, with 9 positions matching TRBD1. Germline CDR1 is SGDLS and CDR2 is YYNGEE. Unmatched junction bases numbered 5, after V lost 7 bases and J lost 3 bases. The CDR3 has 13 residues. The CDR3 DNA reads as TGTGCCAGCGGAGGGGGACAGGGCTACGAGCAGTACTTC. Translation gives CASGGGQGYEQYF. The whole variable domain, remainder taken from reference TRBV9 and TRBJ2-7, is DSGVTQTPKHLITATGQRVTLRCSPRSGDLSVYWYQQSLDQGLQFLIQYYNGEERAKGNILERFSAQQFPDLHSELNLSSLELGDSALYFCASGGGQGYEQYFGPGTRLTVT.

There are many counts of this clonotype. The genes are TRBV20-1 and TRBJ1-2, with no clear D. The CDR3 is made up of 15 amino acids. Germline CDR1 and CDR2: DFQATT and SNEGSKA (reference sequence). Trimming removed 7 bases at V and 0 bases at J, with 18 bases between. The CDR3 protein is CSVRDSGKPNYGYTF. CDR3 in DNA: TGCAGTGTTCGAGATAGCGGCAAACCTAACTATGGCTACACCTTC.

The chain combines TRBV10-3 with TRBJ2-5; D possibly matches TRBD1 or TRBD2 (5 bases each). Trimming removed 2 bases from V and 6 bases from J, with 10 bases in between. CDR1 and CDR2 (germline): ENHRY, SYGVKD. The CDR3 has 13 residues. The CDR3 protein is CAISEEGIKTQYF. CDR3 bases: TGTGCCATCAGTGAGGAGGGGATAAAGACCCAGTACTTC.

The sample holds many counts of this clonotype. V is TRBV3-1 and J is TRBJ2-7; possible D gene TRBD1, 5 bases. The CDR3 totals 13 residues. The V and J ends lost 5 bases and 4 bases respectively, with 12 bases between them. The germline V gene encodes CDR1 LGHDT and CDR2 YNNKEL (reference sequence). The DNA of the CDR3 is TGTGCCAGCAGCGAATCCTCAGGGTACGAGCAGTACTTC. Its translation: CASSESSGYEQYF.

The table lists this clonotype with many counts. The chain recombines TRBV9 with TRBJ1-6; tentatively, D is TRBD1 (5 bases). CDR1 is SGDLS, CDR2 YYNGEE, per germline. This CDR3 spans 17 amino acids. Between the trimmed V and J ends, which lost 3 bases and 1 base, there was a span of 14 bases. In DNA form, the CDR3 reads TGTGCCAGCAGCGGATCCCGGGACGGGTCCTATAATTCACCCCTCCACTTT. It codes for CASSGSRDGSYNSPLHF.

The chain employs TRBV6-6 and TRBJ1-2; D is perhaps TRBD1 (6 bases). Looked up from germline, CDR1 is MNHNY and CDR2 is SVGAGI (reference sequence). Trimming removed 0 bases at V and 9 bases at J, with 20 bases between. The CDR3 loop spans 16 amino acids. DNA of the CDR3: TGTGCCAGCAGTTACTCTAAAACAGGGCCCCTCGTTAGCTACACCTTC. Protein: CASSYSKTGPLVSYTF.

J is TRBJ2-1 and V is TRBV7-9; unclear D gene. V was clipped by 1 base and J by 6 bases, with 10 bases between them. The CDR3 runs to 14 residues. The germline CDR1 and CDR2 sequences are SEHNR and FQNEAQ (reference sequence). The CDR3, as DNA: TGTGCCAGCAGCTTAGACCCCTCTAGCAATGAGCAGTTCTTC. The encoded protein is CASSLDPSSNEQFF. The full variable domain, in which reference TRBV7-9 and TRBJ2-1 provide the parts outside the CDR3, is DTGVSQNPRHKITKRGQNVTFRCDPISEHNRLYWYRQTLGQGPEFLTYFQNEAQLEKSRLLSDRFSAERPKGSFSTLEIQRTEQGDSAMYLCASSLDPSSNEQFFGPGTRLTVL.

This chain connects TRBV7-9 to TRBJ2-7; 8 nucleotides match TRBD1. J lost 2 bases, V lost 4 bases, and 7 bases had no gene match. The CDR3 is 15 residues long. Germline values: CDR1 SEHNR, CDR2 FQNEAQ (reference sequence). DNA for the CDR3: TGTGCCAGCAGCTCGGGACAGGTGGAGCCCTACGAGCAGTACTTC. Encoded protein: CASSSGQVEPYEQYF.

This clonotype was observed many times. The rearrangement uses TRBV20-1 and TRBJ1-1, with no clear D. V was shortened by 2 bases and J by 3 bases, with 7 bases between the two germline ends. This CDR3 is 12 amino acids long. Looked up from germline, CDR1 is DFQATT and CDR2 is SNEGSKA (reference sequence). The CDR3 sequence: CSARHTDTEAFF. DNA of the CDR3: TGCAGTGCTAGACACACGGACACTGAAGCTTTCTTT.

The J gene is TRBJ2-5, the V gene TRBV7-2; the match to TRBD2 covers 10 bases. Germline CDR1 and CDR2: SGHTA and FQGNSA. V lost 3 bases and J lost 4; bases outside the gene matches: 5. This CDR3 is 15 amino acids long. The CDR3: CASSLPSGRRETQYF. The CDR3, as DNA: TGTGCCAGCAGCTTGCCTAGCGGGAGACGAGAGACCCAGTACTTC.

The table lists this clonotype with many counts. The chain carries TRBV5-1 and TRBJ1-5; D is unclear. The length of the CDR3 is 15 residues. V lost 4 bases, J lost 4 bases, and 15 bases lay in between. Germline CDR1 SGHRS, CDR2 YFSETQ. DNA of the CDR3: TGCGCCAGCAGCCATGGATCCGGAGGGAATCAGCCCCAGCATTTT. Its protein is CASSHGSGGNQPQHF.

V and J are TRBV2 and TRBJ1-2; D remains unclear. Germline V lookup: CDR1 SNHLY, CDR2 FYNNEI. V shed 1 base and J shed 11 bases, with 8 bases lying between them. The CDR3 loop spans 11 amino acids. As DNA, the CDR3 is TGTGCCAGCAGTGAAGGTGTCAGTTACACCTTC. This sequence encodes CASSEGVSYTF.

This clonotype was recorded at least ten times. The rearrangement uses TRBV9 and TRBJ1-3, with TRBD1 identical over 8 bases. V lost 4 bases, J lost 2 bases, and 8 bases stayed unmatched. Germline V lookup: CDR1 SGDLS, CDR2 YYNGEE. This CDR3 has 16 residues. The DNA of the CDR3 is TGTGCCAGCAGCTTTAACACAGGGGGGGCTGGAAACACCATATATTTT. Amino acids: CASSFNTGGAGNTIYF.

This clonotype was counted ten times or more. The chain combines TRBV6-5 with TRBJ1-1, with 7 bases fitting TRBD1. In germline, CDR1 is MNHEY, CDR2 SVGAGI. Unmatched junction bases numbered 5, after V lost 4 bases and J lost 3 bases. The CDR3 covers 14 residues. The DNA for the CDR3 is TGTGCCAGCAGTTCCGACAGGGTGGACACTGAAGCTTTCTTT. The encoded protein is CASSSDRVDTEAFF.

The V call is TRBV29-1, the J call TRBJ1-2; possibly TRBD1 for D (6 bases). This CDR3 has 13 amino acids. The germline gives CDR1 SQVTM, CDR2 ANQGSEA. Trimming took off 7 bases at V and 8 bases at J, with 20 bases between the two ends. The CDR3 DNA is TGCAGCGGCTGGGGGGGGGGGGGCGGAGGCTACACCTTC. It yields the protein CSGWGGGGGGYTF. Full variable domain (remainder filled in from reference TRBV29-1 and TRBJ1-2): SAVISQKPSRDICQRGTSLTIQCQVDSQVTMMFWYRQQPGQSLTLIATANQGSEATYESGFVIDKFPISRPNLTFSTLTVSNMSPEDSSIYLCSGWGGGGGGYTFGSGTRLTVV.

This clonotype was detected ten times or more. The V and J genes are TRBV5-6 and TRBJ1-3; no clear D. V was cut by 1 base and J by 3 bases, with 14 bases left in between. The germline gives CDR1 SGHDT, CDR2 YYEEEE. The length of the CDR3 is 16 residues. The CDR3 sequence: CASSLFETNNGNTIYF. The CDR3, as DNA: TGTGCCAGCAGCTTGTTTGAGACCAACAATGGAAACACCATATATTTT.

This sequence joins TRBV18 and TRBJ1-1; a possible D gene is TRBD1 (5 bases). Trimming took 4 bases from V and 7 from J, leaving 13 bases between them. The CDR3 contains 13 residues. Germline CDR1 is KGHSH and CDR2 is LQKENI. The CDR3 region has the DNA TGTGCCAGCTCACAGGACACCGTCCTTGAAGCTTTCTTT. Translated, it gives CASSQDTVLEAFF.

The chain employs TRBV24-1 and TRBJ2-7, with TRBD2 identical over 10 bases. CDR3 length: 13 amino acids. Looked up from germline, CDR1 is KGHDR and CDR2 is SFDVKD. V was pared by 10 bases and J by 4 bases, with 6 bases of the junction left unmatched. The CDR3 loop reads CATLAGGRYEQYF. CDR3 coding DNA: TGTGCCACTTTAGCGGGAGGTCGATACGAGCAGTACTTC.

The sample holds many counts of this clonotype. The chain is built from TRBV7-9 and TRBJ2-7; D possibly corresponds to TRBD1 (5 bases). Germline CDR1 is SEHNR and CDR2 is FQNEAQ (reference sequence). V lost 5 bases and J lost 7, with 21 bases in between. The CDR3 consists of 15 residues. The CDR3 loop reads CASSMPGMGTEEQYF. DNA of the CDR3: TGTGCCAGCAGCATGCCAGGGATGGGAACGGAAGAGCAGTACTTC.

Note on this clonotype: Relative to the germline gene, one junction end is altered; a read error may explain this. The genes are TRBV5-1 and TRBJ2-2; a weak D match, TRBD2 (6 bases). The CDR3 covers 13 residues. Germline V lookup: CDR1 SGHRS, CDR2 YFSETQ. The DNA of the CDR3 is TGCGCCAGCAGCGAAGAGGAGGCCGGGGGGCTGTTTTTT. It codes for CASSEEEAGGLFF.

This chain links TRBV2 with TRBJ1-5; maybe TRBD1 (5 bases). Germline CDR1 and CDR2: SNHLY and FYNNEI. V dropped 2 bases and J dropped 6 bases, with 11 bases sitting between them. The CDR3 covers 14 residues. CDR3: CASSEQGGSQPQHF. DNA of the CDR3: TGTGCCAGCAGTGAACAGGGAGGTAGTCAGCCCCAGCATTTT.

This clonotype was picked up many times. The V gene is TRBV2, the J gene TRBJ1-1, with D perhaps matching TRBD1 (6 bases). CDR3 length: 15 amino acids. V lost 6 bases and J 3 bases, leaving 17 bases between the germline ends. CDR1 and CDR2 (germline): SNHLY, FYNNEI. The CDR3 DNA follows: TGTGCCAGCAGCTTGACGGGGGGCAGGGACACTGAAGCTTTCTTT. Encoded protein: CASSLTGGRDTEAFF.

The chain recombines TRBV20-1 with TRBJ1-2; D possibly corresponds to TRBD1 (5 bases). The germline V and J ends were trimmed by 3 bases and 7 bases, with 12 bases remaining between them. The CDR3 runs 12 residues. Germline CDR1 is DFQATT and CDR2 is SNEGSKA (reference sequence). The CDR3 DNA follows: TGCAGTGCTAGGGGGGGACCCGGTGGCTACACCTTC. Its translation is CSARGGPGGYTF.

The V call is TRBV20-1, the J call TRBJ2-2; TRBD1 or TRBD2 may be the D gene (5 bases each). CDR1 is DFQATT, CDR2 SNEGSKA, per germline (reference sequence). V lost 6 bases to trimming and J lost 6 bases, with 14 bases between them. The CDR3 loop spans 13 amino acids. The CDR3 here is CSAGTKRAGELFF. The CDR3 coding sequence is TGCAGTGCCGGGACCAAGCGAGCCGGGGAGCTGTTTTTT.

This clonotype came up many times. The chain links TRBV20-1 to TRBJ2-7; no reliable D call. Germline V gives CDR1 DFQATT, CDR2 SNEGSKA (reference sequence). This CDR3 region has 12 residues. V was trimmed by 3 bases and J by 0 bases, leaving 6 bases between them. CDR3 region: CSASPSSYEQYF. DNA for the CDR3: TGCAGTGCTAGTCCTAGCTCCTACGAGCAGTACTTC.

This clonotype is a singleton in its sample. An end of the junction differs from the germline gene, which may be a read error. This rearrangement joins TRBV11-3 to TRBJ1-2; no firm D call. The CDR3 runs to 14 residues. Germline assignment: CDR1 SGHNT and CDR2 YENEEA. The CDR3: CASSSKSVSYGCTF. Written as DNA, the CDR3 is TGTGCCAGCAGCTCCAAGTCAGTGAGCTATGGCTGCACCTTC.

This clonotype occurred many times. The CDR3 region is CASLDSPPEPQHF. CDR3 nucleotides: TGTGCCAGCTTAGACAGCCCACCGGAGCCCCAGCATTTT. The chain links TRBV6-1 to TRBJ1-5; weak D call: TRBD1 (5 bases). The ends were cut back, 8 bases at V and 8 bases at J, with 16 bases in the middle. Germline V lookup: CDR1 MNHNS, CDR2 SASEGT. The CDR3 runs 13 residues.

The chain recombines TRBV6-5 with TRBJ2-7, with a weak D call TRBD2 (6 bases). The CDR3 sequence is 12 residues long. V lost 10 bases and J 4 bases, leaving 14 bases between the germline ends. CDR1 is MNHEY, CDR2 SVGAGI, per germline. The chain's CDR3 is CAISSGGYEQYF. CDR3 nucleotides: TGTGCCATCAGCTCCGGAGGGTACGAGCAGTACTTC.

In this sample, this clonotype turned up many times. The chain links TRBV5-1 to TRBJ1-4; a weak D match, TRBD1 (5 bases). Germline CDR1 SGHRS, CDR2 YFSETQ. The CDR3 consists of 15 residues. Trimming cost V 0 bases and J 3 bases, with 9 bases left between them. CDR3 DNA sequence: TGCGCCAGCAGCTTGGTGGGGCTTGCTAATGAAAAACTGTTTTTT. Amino acid sequence: CASSLVGLANEKLFF.

This clonotype has ten or more counts. The chain couples TRBV3-1 to TRBJ2-7; no clear D gene. Trimming left V 0 bases short and J 2 bases short, with 8 bases between. Germline V gives CDR1 LGHDT, CDR2 YNNKEL (reference sequence). CDR3 length equals 14 residues. CDR3 DNA: TGTGCCAGCAGCCAAGATCGGGTAACCTACGAGCAGTACTTC. Its translation is CASSQDRVTYEQYF.